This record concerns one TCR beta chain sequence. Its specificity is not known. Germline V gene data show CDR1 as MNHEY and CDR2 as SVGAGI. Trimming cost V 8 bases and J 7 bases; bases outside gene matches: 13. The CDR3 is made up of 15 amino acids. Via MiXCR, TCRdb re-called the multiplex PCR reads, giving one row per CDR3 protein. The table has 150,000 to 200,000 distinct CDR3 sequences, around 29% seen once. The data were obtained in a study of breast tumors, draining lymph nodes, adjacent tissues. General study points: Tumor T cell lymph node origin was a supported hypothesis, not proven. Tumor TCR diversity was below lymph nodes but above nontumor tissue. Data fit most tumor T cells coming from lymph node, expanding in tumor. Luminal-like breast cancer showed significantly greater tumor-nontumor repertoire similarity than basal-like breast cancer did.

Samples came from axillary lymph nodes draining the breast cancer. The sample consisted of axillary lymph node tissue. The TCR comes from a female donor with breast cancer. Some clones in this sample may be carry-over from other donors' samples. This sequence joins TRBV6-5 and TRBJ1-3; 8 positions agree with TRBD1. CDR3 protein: CASGQTGDDRNTIYF. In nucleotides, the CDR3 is TGTGCCAGCGGACAGACAGGGGATGACCGTAACACCATATATTTT.